Below, 27 T cell receptor beta chains from the same sample are listed, as sequenced in a study of T cells in Graves' hyperthyroidism and ophthalmopathy. Amplified TCR beta CDR3 regions came from RNA transcripts. First-round RT-PCR of the TCR CDR3 relied on the HTBI primer set. One entry per CDR3 protein, called by TCRdb with MiXCR from the multiplex PCR reads. Of around 350,000 distinct CDR3 sequences detected, approximately 20% appear once; the ten largest clones hold around 3.6%. Source material: blood. These receptors came from a woman between 18 and 29 years old with Graves' hyperthyroidism.

This clonotype was found a few times. Its ends do not fully match the called genes, so a read error is possible. The V call is TRBV6-1, the J call TRBJ2-7, with D uncertain. The CDR3 is 12 amino acids. Looked up from germline, CDR1 is MNHNS and CDR2 is SASEGT. The CDR3 DNA reads as TGTGCCAGCATGGTCAGCTCCTACGATCAGTACTTC. Translated: CASMVSSYDQYF.

The chain recombines TRBV13 with TRBJ2-7; 8 bases match TRBD1. The junction had 9 bases not matched to a gene; V was cut back by 4 bases and J by 4 bases. This CDR3 comprises 15 residues. Germline CDR1 reads PRHDT; CDR2 reads FYEKMQ (reference sequence). The DNA for the CDR3 is TGTGCCAGCAGCTCTTACCGGGACAGGTTTTACGAGCAGTACTTC. Its protein product is CASSSYRDRFYEQYF. The entire variable domain, with the rest obtained from reference TRBV13 and TRBJ2-7, is as follows: AAGVIQSPRHLIKEKRETATLKCYPIPRHDTVYWYQQGPGQDPQFLISFYEKMQSDKGSIPDRFSAQQFSDYHSELNMSSLELGDSALYFCASSSYRDRFYEQYFGPGTRLTVT.

This clonotype occurred many times. The J gene is TRBJ1-1, the V gene TRBV4-1, with 7 bases that match TRBD1. The CDR3 consists of 16 residues. The trim removed 3 bases at V and 4 bases at J, leaving 11 bases unmatched. Germline-derived CDR1 and CDR2 are MGHRA and YSYEKL. CDR3 protein: CASSQGYRGRGTEAFF. CDR3 nucleotide sequence: TGCGCCAGCAGCCAGGGCTACAGGGGCCGGGGCACTGAAGCTTTCTTT.

The sample holds many counts of this clonotype. The chain employs TRBV6-1 and TRBJ1-1, with D uncertain. V lost 3 bases to trimming and J lost 3 bases, with 8 bases between them. The CDR3 spans 13 residues. In germline, CDR1 is MNHNS, CDR2 SASEGT. In nucleotides, the CDR3 is TGTGCCAGCAGTGATGAGTGGTACACTGAAGCTTTCTTT. Translated, it gives CASSDEWYTEAFF.

In this sample, this clonotype turned up many times. This chain uses TRBV28 with TRBJ2-5; D is possibly TRBD2 (6 bases). V lost 3 bases and J 5 bases, leaving 13 bases between the germline ends. This CDR3 is 14 amino acids long. Germline lookup yields CDR1 MDHEN and CDR2 SYDVKM. DNA for the CDR3: TGTGCCAGCAGTTTCTGGCGGGGATCGGAGACCCAGTACTTC. Translating it yields CASSFWRGSETQYF.

There are many counts of this clonotype. This chain connects TRBV29-1 to TRBJ1-1, with a weak D call TRBD1 (5 bases). This CDR3 is built from 15 residues. V lost 3 bases and J 1 base, leaving 15 bases between the germline ends. Germline V gene lookup returns CDR1 SQVTM and CDR2 ANQGSEA. This CDR3 is CSVDYRPGRNTEAFF. The CDR3 DNA reads as TGCAGCGTTGATTATCGCCCAGGGCGGAACACTGAAGCTTTCTTT.

This clonotype was observed many times. The rearrangement joins TRBV28 to TRBJ1-2; D gene uncertain. This CDR3 has 12 residues. Trimming took off 2 bases at V and 4 bases at J, with 5 bases between the two ends. Germline V gives CDR1 MDHEN, CDR2 SYDVKM. For the CDR3, the DNA is TGTGCCAGCAGTTTAAAAACCTATGGCTACACCTTC. This translates into CASSLKTYGYTF.

This clonotype appeared many times. This rearrangement joins TRBV9 to TRBJ2-4, with a possible D match to TRBD1 (5 bases). This CDR3 comprises 13 residues. CDR1 is SGDLS, CDR2 YYNGEE, per germline. With 4 bases removed from V and 8 bases from J, the gap between germline ends came to 13 bases. In DNA form, the CDR3 reads TGTGCCAGCAGCTCCCGTGGGGCTGACATTCAGTACTTC. Protein: CASSSRGADIQYF.

As concerns this clonotype: This CDR3 fails to terminate in the conserved phenylalanine or tryptophan, so it likely reflects a read error. The DNA is omitted, as the CDR3 cannot be located on it reliably, and the CDR3 follows TCRdb's listing. V is TRBV12-3 or TRBV12-4 and J is TRBJ1-1. The CDR3 length equals 13 residues, ends included. Here the CDR3 reads CASSLVMGTEACY.

This clonotype was counted ten times or more. CDR3 nucleotides: TGCAGTGCTCCCCAGACTAACTATGGCTACACCTTC. Translated, it gives CSAPQTNYGYTF. V and J are TRBV20-1 and TRBJ1-2; no firm D call. Germline V lookup: CDR1 DFQATT, CDR2 SNEGSKA (reference sequence). The CDR3 runs to 12 residues. V was cut by 5 bases and J by 0 bases, with 7 bases left in between.

J is TRBJ2-6 and V is TRBV11-1; D remains unclear. Germline V CDR1 and CDR2: SGHAT, FQDESV (reference sequence). V lost 5 bases and J lost 0, with 11 bases in between. The CDR3 covers 16 residues. CDR3 protein: CASSLDGSSGANVLTF. The CDR3 DNA follows: TGTGCCAGCAGCCTGGACGGTAGCTCTGGGGCCAACGTCCTGACTTTC.

The J gene is TRBJ2-2, the V gene TRBV2, with 9 bases matching TRBD2. This CDR3 is 15 amino acids long. The germline V gene has CDR1 SNHLY and CDR2 FYNNEI. J gave up 5 bases and V 8 bases, and 9 bases lay outside the gene matches. CDR3 DNA sequence: TGTGCCAGCGAAGTAGAGCGGGGGGTGACCGGGGAGCTGTTTTTT. Its translation: CASEVERGVTGELFF.

The V and J genes are TRBV11-1 and TRBJ1-1, with a possible D match to TRBD1 (6 bases). The germline CDR1 and CDR2 sequences are SGHAT and FQDESV (reference sequence). V lost 5 bases to trimming and J lost 1 base, with 23 bases between them. The CDR3 totals 18 residues. CDR3 amino acids: CASSPRQRWDTENTEAFF. Written as DNA, the CDR3 is TGTGCCAGCAGCCCCCGGCAGCGATGGGACACTGAGAACACTGAAGCTTTCTTT.

There are many counts of this clonotype. J is TRBJ2-7 and V is TRBV20-1; tentatively, D is TRBD2 (6 bases). V lost 5 bases and J 1 base, leaving 9 bases between the germline ends. Per germline, CDR1 DFQATT and CDR2 SNEGSKA (reference sequence). The CDR3 is 12 amino acids. In DNA, the CDR3 is TGCAGTGCTTCGGGAGAGTCCTACGAGCAGTACTTC. It translates to CSASGESYEQYF.

The CDR3 reads CAWSVRDPYEQYF. DNA for the CDR3: TGTGCCTGGAGTGTACGGGATCCCTACGAGCAGTACTTC. The chain joins TRBV30 to TRBJ2-7, with TRBD2 as a possible D gene (5 bases). Trimming stripped 0 bases from V and 2 bases from J, with 8 bases between. CDR1 is GTSNPN and CDR2 is SVGIG in the germline V gene (reference sequence). The CDR3 runs to 13 residues.

This clonotype has only a few counts. The chain couples TRBV2 to TRBJ2-5, with D possibly TRBD2 on 5 matching bases. This CDR3 is built from 16 residues. V lost 6 bases and J lost 4, with 21 bases in between. Germline CDR1 is SNHLY and CDR2 is FYNNEI. Written as DNA, the CDR3 is TGTGCCAGCAGCCCCCCGGGGAGCTATTATCGAGAGACCCAGTACTTC. Protein: CASSPPGSYYRETQYF.

This clonotype was counted ten times or more. The chain couples TRBV30 to TRBJ1-1; D is perhaps TRBD1 (6 bases). Germline V CDR1 and CDR2: GTSNPN, SVGIG (reference sequence). The CDR3 is made up of 14 amino acids. Between the trimmed V and J ends, which lost 4 bases and 7 bases, there was a span of 19 bases. CDR3 loop: CAWIDEQGSNEAFF. CDR3 nucleotide sequence: TGTGCCTGGATTGATGAACAGGGAAGCAATGAAGCTTTCTTT.

This clonotype came up many times. The rearrangement uses TRBV6-2 or TRBV6-3 and TRBJ2-7, with D hard to call. Trimming took off 0 bases at V and 0 bases at J, with 6 bases between the two ends. Germline CDR1 reads MNHEY; CDR2 reads SVGEGT. The CDR3 runs 14 residues. The DNA for the CDR3 is TGTGCCAGCAGTTACTCCGACGACTCCTACGAGCAGTACTTC. Its protein product is CASSYSDDSYEQYF.

This clonotype occurred many times. This chain connects TRBV20-1 to TRBJ1-5; D might be TRBD1 (6 bases). Germline-derived CDR1 and CDR2 are DFQATT and SNEGSKA (reference sequence). The V gene lost 0 bases and the J gene lost 3 bases, with 12 bases spanning the gap. The CDR3 loop spans 15 amino acids. This CDR3 reads CSARELRDTNQPQHF. CDR3 bases: TGCAGTGCTAGAGAGCTCCGGGACACCAATCAGCCCCAGCATTTT.

This clonotype was detected ten times or more. The chain combines TRBV11-2 with TRBJ2-7, with D perhaps assigned TRBD1 or TRBD2 (6 bases each). Trimming cost V 5 bases and J 6 bases, with 17 bases left between them. Per the germline V gene, CDR1 is SGHAT and CDR2 is FQNNGV. The CDR3 loop spans 14 amino acids. The DNA for the CDR3 is TGTGCCAGCAGCAGGGGGGCGATAATCTTCGAGCAGTACTTC. Translation gives CASSRGAIIFEQYF.

This clonotype was seen many times. This CDR3 is CSATVGGHTEAFF. For the CDR3, the DNA is TGCAGTGCTACCGTGGGGGGGCACACTGAAGCTTTCTTT. The chain employs TRBV20-1 and TRBJ1-1; D is perhaps TRBD1 (6 bases). Germline CDR1 DFQATT, CDR2 SNEGSKA (reference sequence). V lost 4 bases, J lost 3 bases, and 12 bases lay in between. The CDR3 is 13 amino acids.

In this sample, this clonotype turned up many times. This chain links TRBV7-6 with TRBJ2-7, with TRBD1 matching over 8 bases. The germline V gene encodes CDR1 SGHVS and CDR2 FNYEAQ. This CDR3 has 18 residues. The trim removed 1 base at V and 2 bases at J, leaving 13 bases unmatched. The CDR3 is CASSLGLAGGQSAYEQYF. DNA of the CDR3: TGTGCCAGCAGCTTAGGGCTTGCAGGGGGCCAATCTGCCTACGAGCAGTACTTC.

The V and J genes are TRBV29-1 and TRBJ2-7; 9 bases map to TRBD1. CDR1 and CDR2 from the germline V gene are SQVTM and ANQGSEA. The CDR3 runs to 15 residues. V trimming: 5 bases; J trimming: 5 bases; junction bases outside the gene matches: 13. The chain's CDR3 is CSVSYRSDRGHEQYF. CDR3 DNA sequence: TGCAGCGTTTCTTATAGGTCGGACAGGGGTCACGAGCAGTACTTC.

This clonotype was detected many times. The genes are TRBV5-1 and TRBJ2-6; D possibly corresponds to TRBD2 (5 bases). The CDR3 is 15 residues long. Germline CDR1 SGHRS, CDR2 YFSETQ. V was clipped by 7 bases and J by 0 bases, with 11 bases between them. The chain's CDR3 is CASGEISSGANVLTF. The CDR3 DNA reads TGCGCCAGCGGGGAGATCAGCTCTGGGGCCAACGTCCTGACTTTC. The full variable domain, rest sourced from reference TRBV5-1 and TRBJ2-6, is KAGVTQTPRYLIKTRGQQVTLSCSPISGHRSVSWYQQTPGQGLQFLFEYFSETQRNKGNFPGRFSGRQFSNSRSEMNVSTLELGDSALYLCASGEISSGANVLTFGAGSRLTVL.

This clonotype was found many times. With a much larger clone just one base away, this may be a read error. The gene calls are TRBV6-1 and TRBJ2-5; 7 nucleotides agree with TRBD1. The germline V gene encodes CDR1 MNHNS and CDR2 SASEGT. V trimming: 5 bases; J trimming: 5 bases; junction bases outside the gene matches: 11. The CDR3 covers 15 residues. CDR3 loop: CASSPRTGRLETQYF. The CDR3 coding sequence is TGTGCCAGCAGTCCCCGGACAGGACGGTTGGAGACCCAGTACTTC.

This clonotype came up many times. The chain employs TRBV29-1 and TRBJ1-1; D is unclear. V was clipped by 7 bases and J by 0 bases, with 9 bases between them. The CDR3 contains 12 residues. Germline V gives CDR1 SQVTM, CDR2 ANQGSEA. The CDR3 here is CSAGVLNTEAFF. The CDR3 DNA reads TGCAGCGCTGGGGTACTGAACACTGAAGCTTTCTTT. Full variable domain (outside the CDR3, taken from reference TRBV29-1 and TRBJ1-1): SAVISQKPSRDICQRGTSLTIQCQVDSQVTMMFWYRQQPGQSLTLIATANQGSEATYESGFVIDKFPISRPNLTFSTLTVSNMSPEDSSIYLCSAGVLNTEAFFGQGTRLTVV.

Ten or more counts support this clonotype. V and J are TRBV6-2 or TRBV6-3 and TRBJ2-7; 14 bases align to TRBD2. The germline gives CDR1 MNHEY, CDR2 SVGEGT. The CDR3 totals 16 residues. V was clipped by 7 bases and J by 3 bases; unmatched bases: 8. The CDR3 DNA reads as TGTGCCAGCATGACTAGCGGGGGGGCAATTAACTACGAGCAGTACTTC. Translation: CASMTSGGAINYEQYF.